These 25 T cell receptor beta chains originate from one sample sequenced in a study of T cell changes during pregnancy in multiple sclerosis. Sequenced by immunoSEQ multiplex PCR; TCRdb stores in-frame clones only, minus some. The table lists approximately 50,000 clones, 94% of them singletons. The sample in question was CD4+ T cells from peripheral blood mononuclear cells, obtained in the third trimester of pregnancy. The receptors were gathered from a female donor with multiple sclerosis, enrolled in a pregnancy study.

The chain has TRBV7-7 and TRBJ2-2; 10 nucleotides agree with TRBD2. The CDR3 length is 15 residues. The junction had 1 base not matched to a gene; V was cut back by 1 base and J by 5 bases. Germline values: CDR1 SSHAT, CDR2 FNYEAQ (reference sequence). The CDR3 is CASSLEAGGTGELFF. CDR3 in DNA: TGTGCCAGCAGCTTAGAAGCGGGGGGGACCGGGGAGCTGTTTTTT. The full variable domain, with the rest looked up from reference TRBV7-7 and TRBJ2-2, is GAGVSQSPRYKVTKRGQDVTLRCDPISSHATLYWYQQALGQGPEFLTYFNYEAQPDKSGLPSDRFSAERPEGSISTLTIQRTEQRDSAMYRCASSLEAGGTGELFFGEGSRLTVL.

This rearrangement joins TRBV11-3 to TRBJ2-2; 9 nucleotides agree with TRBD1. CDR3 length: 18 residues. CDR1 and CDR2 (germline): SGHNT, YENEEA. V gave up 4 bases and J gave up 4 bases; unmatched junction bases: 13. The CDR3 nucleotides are TGTGCCAGCAGCTCCGCCCGCTGGGGACAGGGCAGCACCGGGGAGCTGTTTTTT. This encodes CASSSARWGQGSTGELFF.

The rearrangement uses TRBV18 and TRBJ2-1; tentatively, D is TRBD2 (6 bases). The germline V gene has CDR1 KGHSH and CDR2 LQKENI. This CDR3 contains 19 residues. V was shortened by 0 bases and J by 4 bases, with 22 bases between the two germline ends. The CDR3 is CASSPPRFVGRDRYNEQFF. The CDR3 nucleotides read TGTGCCAGCTCACCACCACGATTTGTCGGGCGGGATCGGTACAATGAGCAGTTCTTC.

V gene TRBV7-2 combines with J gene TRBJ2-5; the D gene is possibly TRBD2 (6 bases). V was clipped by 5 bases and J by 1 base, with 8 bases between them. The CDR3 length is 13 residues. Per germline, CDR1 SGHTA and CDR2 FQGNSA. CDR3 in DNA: TGTGCCAGCAGCCGGGGGATCCAAGAGACCCAGTACTTC. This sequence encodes CASSRGIQETQYF.

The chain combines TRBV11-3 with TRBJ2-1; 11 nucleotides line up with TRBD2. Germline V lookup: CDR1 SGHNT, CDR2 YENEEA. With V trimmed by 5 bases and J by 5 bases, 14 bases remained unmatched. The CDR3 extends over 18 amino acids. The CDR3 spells CASSPGWATSGSHNEQFF. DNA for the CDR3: TGTGCCAGCAGCCCCGGGTGGGCTACTAGCGGGAGTCACAATGAGCAGTTCTTC.

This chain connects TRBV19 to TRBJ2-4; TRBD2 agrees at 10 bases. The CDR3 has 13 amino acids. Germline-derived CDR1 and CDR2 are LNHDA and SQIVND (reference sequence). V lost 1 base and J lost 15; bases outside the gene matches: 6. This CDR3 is CASSIGTGTSAYF. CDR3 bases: TGTGCCAGTAGTATAGGTACCGGGACTAGCGCGTACTTC.

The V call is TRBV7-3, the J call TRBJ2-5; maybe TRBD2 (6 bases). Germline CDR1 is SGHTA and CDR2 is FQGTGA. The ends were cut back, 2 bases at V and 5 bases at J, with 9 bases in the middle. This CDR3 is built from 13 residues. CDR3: CASSLASVETQYF. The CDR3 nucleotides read TGTGCCAGCAGCTTAGCTAGCGTGGAGACCCAGTACTTC.

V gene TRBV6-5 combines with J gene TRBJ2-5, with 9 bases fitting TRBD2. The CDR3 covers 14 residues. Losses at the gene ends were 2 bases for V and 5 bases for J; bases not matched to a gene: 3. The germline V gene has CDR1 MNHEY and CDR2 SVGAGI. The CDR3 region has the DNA TGTGCCAGCAGTTACGGGCGGGGGGGCGAGACCCAGTACTTC. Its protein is CASSYGRGGETQYF.

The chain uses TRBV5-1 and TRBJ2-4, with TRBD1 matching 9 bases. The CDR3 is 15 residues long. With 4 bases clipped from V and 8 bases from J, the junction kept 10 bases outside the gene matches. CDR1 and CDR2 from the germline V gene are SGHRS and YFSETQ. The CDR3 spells CASSPVGDRVDIQYF. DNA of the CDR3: TGCGCCAGCAGCCCCGTTGGGGACAGGGTCGACATTCAGTACTTC.

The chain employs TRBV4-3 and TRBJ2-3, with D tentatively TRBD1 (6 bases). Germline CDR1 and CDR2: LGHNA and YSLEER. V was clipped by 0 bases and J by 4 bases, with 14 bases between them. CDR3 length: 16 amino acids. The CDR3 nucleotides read TGCGCCAGCAGCCAAGATCGGGGCCAGGGGCCAGATACGCAGTATTTT. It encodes CASSQDRGQGPDTQYF.

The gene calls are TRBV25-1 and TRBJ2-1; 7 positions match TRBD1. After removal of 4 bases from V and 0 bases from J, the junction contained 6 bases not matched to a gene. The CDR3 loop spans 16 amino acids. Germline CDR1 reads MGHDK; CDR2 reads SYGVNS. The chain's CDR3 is CASSVQGDSSYNEQFF. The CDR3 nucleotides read TGTGCCAGCAGTGTTCAGGGGGACAGCTCCTACAATGAGCAGTTCTTC. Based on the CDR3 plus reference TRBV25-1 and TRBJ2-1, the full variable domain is EADIYQTPRYLVIGTGKKITLECSQTMGHDKMYWYQQDPGMELHLIHYSYGVNSTEKGDLSSESTVSRIRTEHFPLTLESARPSHTSQYLCASSVQGDSSYNEQFFGPGTRLTVL.

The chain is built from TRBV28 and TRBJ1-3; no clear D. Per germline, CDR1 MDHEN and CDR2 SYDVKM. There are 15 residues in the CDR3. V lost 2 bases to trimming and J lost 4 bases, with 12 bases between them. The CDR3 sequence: CASSLGRAIGNTIYF. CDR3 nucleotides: TGTGCCAGCAGTTTAGGGAGGGCAATAGGAAACACCATATATTTT.

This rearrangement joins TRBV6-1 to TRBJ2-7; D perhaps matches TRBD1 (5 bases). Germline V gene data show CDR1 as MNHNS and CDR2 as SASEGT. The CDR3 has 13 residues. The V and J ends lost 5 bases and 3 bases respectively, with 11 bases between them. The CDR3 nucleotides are TGTGCCAGCAGTCCCCAGGGCTTCTACGAGCAGTACTTC. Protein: CASSPQGFYEQYF.

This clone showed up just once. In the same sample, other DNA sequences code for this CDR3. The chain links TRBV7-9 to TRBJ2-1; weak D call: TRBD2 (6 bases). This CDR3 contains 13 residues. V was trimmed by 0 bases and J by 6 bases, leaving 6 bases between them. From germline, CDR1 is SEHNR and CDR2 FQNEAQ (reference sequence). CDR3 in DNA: TGTGCCAGCAGCTTAGCGGGGGGCAATGAGCAGTTCTTC. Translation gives CASSLAGGNEQFF.

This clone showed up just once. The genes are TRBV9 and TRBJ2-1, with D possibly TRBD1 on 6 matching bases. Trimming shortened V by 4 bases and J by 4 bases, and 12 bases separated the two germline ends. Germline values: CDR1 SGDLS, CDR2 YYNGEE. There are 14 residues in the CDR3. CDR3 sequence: CASSPGQTYNEQFF. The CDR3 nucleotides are TGTGCCAGCAGCCCCGGACAGACATACAATGAGCAGTTCTTC.

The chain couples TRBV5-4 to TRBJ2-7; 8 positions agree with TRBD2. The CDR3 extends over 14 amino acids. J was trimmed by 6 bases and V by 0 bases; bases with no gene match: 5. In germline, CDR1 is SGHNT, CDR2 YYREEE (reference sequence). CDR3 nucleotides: TGTGCCAGCAGCTTGGAACGGGGGGGCTCCGAGCAGTACTTC. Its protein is CASSLERGGSEQYF.

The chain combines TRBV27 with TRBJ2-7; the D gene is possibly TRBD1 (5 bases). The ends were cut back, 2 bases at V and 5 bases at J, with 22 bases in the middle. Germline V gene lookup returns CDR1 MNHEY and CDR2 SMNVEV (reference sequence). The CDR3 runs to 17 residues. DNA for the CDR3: TGTGCCAGCAGTTTACGGCCCCTTTCGCAGGGTAACCACGAGCAGTACTTC. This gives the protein CASSLRPLSQGNHEQYF.

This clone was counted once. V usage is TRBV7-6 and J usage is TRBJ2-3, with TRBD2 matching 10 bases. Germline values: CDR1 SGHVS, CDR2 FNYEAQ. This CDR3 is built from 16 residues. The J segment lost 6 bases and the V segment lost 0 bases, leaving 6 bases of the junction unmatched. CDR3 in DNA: TGTGCCAGCAGCTTAGCCAGCGGGGGGGCAACGGATACGCAGTATTTT. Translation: CASSLASGGATDTQYF.

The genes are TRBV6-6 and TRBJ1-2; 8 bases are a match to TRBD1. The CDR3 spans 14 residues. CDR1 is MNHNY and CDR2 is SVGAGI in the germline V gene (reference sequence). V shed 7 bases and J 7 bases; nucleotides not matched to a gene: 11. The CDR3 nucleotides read TGTGCCAGCACCAACGGGCAGGGGGCAGGTGGCTACACCTTC. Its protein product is CASTNGQGAGGYTF.

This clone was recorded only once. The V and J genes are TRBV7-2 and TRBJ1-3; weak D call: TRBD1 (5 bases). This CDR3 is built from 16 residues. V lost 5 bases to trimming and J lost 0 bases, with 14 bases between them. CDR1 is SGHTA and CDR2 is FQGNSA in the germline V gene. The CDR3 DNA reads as TGTGCCAGCAGCGCGAGGGCCGGGGGCTCTGGAAACACCATATATTTT. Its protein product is CASSARAGGSGNTIYF.

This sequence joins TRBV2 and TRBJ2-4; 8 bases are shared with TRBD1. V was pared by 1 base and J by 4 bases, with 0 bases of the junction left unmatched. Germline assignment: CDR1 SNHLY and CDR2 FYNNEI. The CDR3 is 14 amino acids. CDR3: CASSEGTGKNIQYF. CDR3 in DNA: TGTGCCAGCAGTGAAGGGACAGGGAAAAACATTCAGTACTTC.

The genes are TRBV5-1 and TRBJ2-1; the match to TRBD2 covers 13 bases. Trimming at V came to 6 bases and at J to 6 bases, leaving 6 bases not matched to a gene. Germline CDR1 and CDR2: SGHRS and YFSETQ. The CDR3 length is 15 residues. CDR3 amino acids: CASTLLAGGSNEQFF. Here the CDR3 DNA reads TGCGCCAGCACCTTACTAGCGGGAGGGTCCAATGAGCAGTTCTTC.

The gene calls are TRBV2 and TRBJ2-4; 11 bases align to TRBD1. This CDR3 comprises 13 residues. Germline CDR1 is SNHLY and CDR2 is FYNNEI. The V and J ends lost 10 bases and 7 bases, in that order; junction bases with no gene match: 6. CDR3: CAIRTGGGNIQYF. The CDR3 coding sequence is TGTGCCATCAGGACAGGGGGCGGGAACATTCAGTACTTC.

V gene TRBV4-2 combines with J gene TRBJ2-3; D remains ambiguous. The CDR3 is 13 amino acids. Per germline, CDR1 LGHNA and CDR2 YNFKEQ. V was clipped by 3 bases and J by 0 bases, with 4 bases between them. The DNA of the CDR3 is TGTGCCAGCAGCCACCTCAGCACAGATACGCAGTATTTT. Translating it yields CASSHLSTDTQYF.

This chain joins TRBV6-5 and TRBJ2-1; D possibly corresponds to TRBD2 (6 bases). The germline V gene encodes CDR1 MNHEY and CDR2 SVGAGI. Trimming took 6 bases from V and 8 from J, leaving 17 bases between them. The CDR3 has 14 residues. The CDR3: CASSRDFRLDEQFF. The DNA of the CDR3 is TGTGCCAGCAGCCGGGACTTTAGGCTGGATGAGCAGTTCTTC.